In its sample, the clone carrying this TCR beta chain was seen a few times. Its target is not known. Construction of the TCR beta libraries employed iRepertoire HTBI primers in conjunction with Arm-PCR of CDR3 regions. TCRdb reanalysed the multiplex PCR reads using MiXCR and keeps one entry per CDR3 protein. The top ten clones hold less than 15% of a sample with 250,000 to 300,000 distinct CDR3 sequences, about 20% of them seen once. Time point described: newly diagnosed GD, antithyroid drugs for less than 3 months. Scientists built the TCR library using RNA that was extracted from PBMCs. The data were taken from a study of regulatory T cells in long-lasting Graves disease. Whole-study results and caveats: Whereas 966 public clonotypes were shared by new patients, persistent patients shared more, at under 3,000.

V lost 3 bases to trimming and J lost 1 base, with 15 bases between them. The CDR3 extends over 16 amino acids. Per the germline V gene, CDR1 is MGHRA and CDR2 is YSYEKL. These data were also reused for a study on T cells in Graves' hyperthyroidism and ophthalmopathy.

The source was peripheral blood mononuclear cells (PBMCs), collected at new diagnosis, from a patient treated with antithyroid drugs. This chain joins TRBV4-1 and TRBJ1-1; D is unclear. The TCR was taken from a woman aged 25 to 45 with Graves disease. CDR3 in amino acids: CASSQFVWQTNTEAFF. The CDR3 DNA is TGCGCCAGCAGCCAGTTTGTTTGGCAGACGAACACTGAAGCTTTCTTT.